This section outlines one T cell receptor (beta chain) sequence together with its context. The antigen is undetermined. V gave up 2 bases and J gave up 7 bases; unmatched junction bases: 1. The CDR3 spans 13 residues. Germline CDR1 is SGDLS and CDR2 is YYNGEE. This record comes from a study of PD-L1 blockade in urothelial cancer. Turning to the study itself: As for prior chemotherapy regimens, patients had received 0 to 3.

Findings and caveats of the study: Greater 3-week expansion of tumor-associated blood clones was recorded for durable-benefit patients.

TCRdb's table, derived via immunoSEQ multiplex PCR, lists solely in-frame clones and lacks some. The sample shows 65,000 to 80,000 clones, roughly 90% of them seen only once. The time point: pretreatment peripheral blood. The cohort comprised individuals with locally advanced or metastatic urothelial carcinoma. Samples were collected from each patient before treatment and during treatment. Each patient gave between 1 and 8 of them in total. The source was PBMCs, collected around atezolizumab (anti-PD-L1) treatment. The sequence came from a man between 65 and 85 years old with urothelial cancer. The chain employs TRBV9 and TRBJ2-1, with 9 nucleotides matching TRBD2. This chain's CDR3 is CASSVTSGNEQFF. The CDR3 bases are TGTGCCAGCAGCGTTACTAGCGGGAATGAGCAGTTCTTC. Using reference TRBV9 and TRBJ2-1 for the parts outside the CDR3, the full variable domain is DSGVTQTPKHLITATGQRVTLRCSPRSGDLSVYWYQQSLDQGLQFLIQYYNGEERAKGNILERFSAQQFPDLHSELNLSSLELGDSALYFCASSVTSGNEQFFGPGTRLTVL.